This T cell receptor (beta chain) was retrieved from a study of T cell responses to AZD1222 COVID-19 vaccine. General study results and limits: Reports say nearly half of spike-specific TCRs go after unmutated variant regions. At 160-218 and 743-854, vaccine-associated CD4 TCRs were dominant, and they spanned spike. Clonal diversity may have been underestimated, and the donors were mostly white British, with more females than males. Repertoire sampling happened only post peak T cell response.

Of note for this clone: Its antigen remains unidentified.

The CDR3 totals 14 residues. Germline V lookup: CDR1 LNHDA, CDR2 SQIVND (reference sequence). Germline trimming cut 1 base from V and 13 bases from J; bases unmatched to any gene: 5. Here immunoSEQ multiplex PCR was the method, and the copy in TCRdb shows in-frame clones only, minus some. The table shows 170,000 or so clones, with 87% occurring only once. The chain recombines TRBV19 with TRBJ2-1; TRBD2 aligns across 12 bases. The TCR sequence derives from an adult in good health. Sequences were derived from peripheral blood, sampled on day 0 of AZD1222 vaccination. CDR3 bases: TGTGCCAGTAGTATAGCTCGGACTAGCGGGATCCAGTTCTTC. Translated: CASSIARTSGIQFF.